This T cell receptor beta chain was recovered during a study of radiotherapy plus CTLA-4 blockade in lung cancer. General observations from the study: In blood, tumor-derived TCR clones expanded after radiotherapy plus ipilimumab. The best predictor of response was reported to be early blood T cell clone dynamics, with interferon-beta.

A note on this clone: The target antigen is unknown.

The method was immunoSEQ multiplex PCR; TCRdb's version includes in-frame clones alone and lacks a portion of them. The data show around 90,000 clones, about four fifths seen once. In germline, CDR1 is SGHTA, CDR2 FQGTGA. The CDR3 length is 15 residues. V shed 2 bases, J shed 3 bases, and the junction held 7 bases outside the gene matches. Lung cancer patients with chemo-refractory metastatic non-small-cell disease were given focal radiation plus CTLA-4 blockade with ipilimumab. The source is a human donor with non-small cell lung cancer who had stable disease on radiotherapy plus ipilimumab. The chain links TRBV7-3 to TRBJ2-7; 7 positions match TRBD1. The material sequenced was peripheral blood, taken from a patient treated with radiotherapy plus ipilimumab. The CDR3 nucleotides are TGTGCCAGCAGCTTAGAAGGGGGCACTAACTACGAGCAGTACTTC. It codes for CASSLEGGTNYEQYF.